These 2 T cell receptor beta chains were all obtained from the same sample, sequenced in a study of blood T cell repertoires in COVID-19. Sequenced by immunoSEQ multiplex PCR; TCRdb stores in-frame clones only, minus some. The table lists approximately 300,000 clones, roughly 80% of them singletons. The specimen sequenced was peripheral blood. Receptors originate from a person aged 65 to 85 with COVID-19, enrolled during active disease.

The rearrangement links TRBV27 to TRBJ2-3; 10 positions agree with TRBD1. The germline V gene has CDR1 MNHEY and CDR2 SMNVEV (reference sequence). The trim removed 8 bases at V and 2 bases at J, leaving 22 bases unmatched. The CDR3 runs 20 residues. CDR3 DNA: TGTGCCAGCTATGATTCCGGGACAGGGGCACCGCCGCGGGACACAGATACGCAGTATTTT. Protein sequence: CASYDSGTGAPPRDTDTQYF.

This rearrangement joins TRBV3-1 (or the pseudogene TRBV3-2) to TRBJ1-3; D may be TRBD1 (5 bases). Germline CDR1 is LGHDT and CDR2 is YNNKEL (reference sequence). The CDR3 totals 16 residues. The ends were cut back, 4 bases at V and 0 bases at J, with 13 bases in the middle. The CDR3 is CASSRGGANSGNTIYF. The DNA of the CDR3 is TGTGCCAGCAGCCGGGGAGGGGCCAACTCTGGAAACACCATATATTTT.